This TCR beta chain was documented in a study of Ad26.COV2.S vaccination and SARS-CoV-2 variants. On the study more broadly: Enrollment placed the donor in the COV1001 Ad26.COV2.S trial arm. General study results and limits: Researchers cautioned that TCR breadth and depth analyses may have underestimated total T cell responses.

A note on this clone: Its antigen is as yet unknown.

The sample's treatment: around 19 received Ad26.COV2.S at low or high dose, single or two shots; 5 received placebo; per-sample allocation not given. Samples analyzed were those drawn on day 63 after the first vaccine or placebo injection. Expressing Wuhan-strain SARS-CoV-2 spike, an Ad26 vector served as the vaccine. Some clones are missing from TCRdb's copy, which holds only in-frame ones; the method was immunoSEQ multiplex PCR. The sample records 400,000 to 450,000 clones, roughly 87% being singletons. The germline gives CDR1 LNHDA, CDR2 SQIVND (reference sequence). This CDR3 has 13 amino acids. The germline V and J ends were trimmed by 3 bases and 0 bases, with 3 bases remaining between them.

The chain has TRBV19 and TRBJ2-4; D is ambiguous. The material was peripheral blood, obtained in a trial of Ad26.COV2.S vaccine versus placebo. This TCR came from a person between 18 and 65 years old who received the Ad26.COV2.S COVID-19 vaccine or a placebo. The CDR3 region has the DNA TGTGCCAGTAGTATTGGAGCCAAAAACATTCAGTACTTC. Protein sequence: CASSIGAKNIQYF.